This T cell receptor beta chain was sequenced during a study of radiotherapy plus CTLA-4 blockade in lung cancer. The V gene's germline CDR1 is SGHRS and CDR2 YFSETQ. V was clipped by 2 bases and J by 3 bases; unmatched bases: 2. The CDR3 totals 15 residues. Produced via immunoSEQ multiplex PCR; TCRdb's table is partial and in-frame only. The data contain roughly 75,000 clones, about 79% of them singletons. The receptor's source is a human donor with non-small cell lung cancer whose response to radiotherapy plus ipilimumab could not be evaluated. Some clones in this sample may be carry-over from other donors' samples. Sequenced here: peripheral blood, sampled from a patient treated with radiotherapy plus ipilimumab. This chain connects TRBV5-1 to TRBJ2-2; TRBD1 agrees at 9 bases. The CDR3 region has the DNA TGCGCCAGCAGCTTTCGGACAGGGGACACCGGGGAGCTGTTTTTT. Its protein is CASSFRTGDTGELFF.